This T cell receptor beta chain was profiled in a study of blood T cell repertoires in COVID-19. About the study: Samples representing acute and convalescent COVID-19 were sourced from the United States, Italy and Spain. From T cells, B-cell-depleted T cells, or PBMCs came the material, which was cDNA or gDNA.

The V segment lost 4 bases and the J segment 8 bases; nucleotides outside the gene matches: 7. Germline V gives CDR1 SGHTA, CDR2 FQGNSA. The CDR3 loop spans 13 amino acids. Produced via immunoSEQ multiplex PCR; TCRdb's table is partial and in-frame only. Among about 150,000 clones, approximately 82% were seen once, and the ten largest hold approximately 13%. The chain is built from TRBV7-2 and TRBJ1-2, with TRBD1 identical over 7 bases. The receptor was derived from a man in his 70s who had recovered from COVID-19. Sequenced: peripheral blood. The CDR3 bases are TGTGCCAGCAGCTCCACGACAGGGAGCGGCTACACCTTC. It yields the protein CASSSTTGSGYTF.